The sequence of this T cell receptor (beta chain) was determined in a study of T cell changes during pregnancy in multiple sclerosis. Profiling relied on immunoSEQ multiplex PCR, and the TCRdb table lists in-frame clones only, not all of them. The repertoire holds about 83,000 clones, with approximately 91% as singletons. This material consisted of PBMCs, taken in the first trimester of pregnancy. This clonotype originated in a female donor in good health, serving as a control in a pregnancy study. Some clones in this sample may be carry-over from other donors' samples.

The CDR3 coding sequence is TGTGCCAGCAGCTGGACTAACACAGATACGCAGTATTTT. Its translation is CASSWTNTDTQYF. The chain uses TRBV7-2 and TRBJ2-3; the D gene is possibly TRBD2 (6 bases). Looked up from germline, CDR1 is SGHTA and CDR2 is FQGNSA. V lost 4 bases and J 2 bases, leaving 7 bases between the germline ends. The CDR3 totals 13 residues. Drawing the rest from reference TRBV7-2 and TRBJ2-3, the complete variable domain is GAGVSQSPSNKVTEKGKDVELRCDPISGHTALYWYRQSLGQGLEFLIYFQGNSAPDKSGLPSDRFSAERTGGSVSTLTIQRTQQEDSAVYLCASSWTNTDTQYFGPGTRLTVL.